This T cell receptor (beta chain) was sequenced for a study of regulatory and conventional T cells in RAG deficiency. CDR3 size: 13 residues. Per the germline V gene, CDR1 is SGHNT and CDR2 is YYREEE (reference sequence). The V and J ends lost 0 bases and 6 bases, in that order; junction bases with no gene match: 3. Regarding the study as a whole: Compared with controls, unique Treg TCR beta sequences dropped roughly 96-fold in Omenn syndrome and CID/AS. In Omenn syndrome, Treg and Tconv repertoires overlapped >75%.

Generated by immunoSEQ multiplex PCR, the TCRdb table keeps only in-frame clones and is missing some. Of 30,000 to 35,000 clones listed, 70% to 90% were seen once; the top ten hold 5% to 5.5%. As regards this clone: What it binds is unknown.

These data were likewise used in another study, on regulatory T cells. From that second work: Primers: 52 TRBV forward and 13 TRBJ reverse.

The TCR originated in a human donor in good health. Material for sequencing was CD8+ T cells sorted from blood. This chain connects TRBV5-4 to TRBJ2-7; 7 bases align to TRBD1. CDR3 protein: CASSLAAGGEQYF. In DNA form, the CDR3 reads TGTGCCAGCAGCTTGGCGGCAGGGGGCGAGCAGTACTTC.